The rows below give T cell receptor beta chains drawn from one sample of a study of cytomegalovirus exposure and HLA in healthy donors. Sequenced by immunoSEQ multiplex PCR; TCRdb stores in-frame clones only, minus some. The profile covers approximately 140,000 clones, with about three quarters appearing a single time and less than 3.5% taken by the ten largest. Sequencing was done on a sample of PBMCs. These receptors were taken from a human donor in good health. Both conserved end residues are part of each CDR3.

J gene,V gene,CDR3 length,CDR3 protein
TRBJ2-1,TRBV9,14,CASSVVDRGYEQFF
TRBJ1-1,TRBV2,15,CASSESRGEATEAFF
TRBJ1-1,TRBV6-5,13,CASSPQGQGEAFF
TRBJ2-3,TRBV5-4,18,CASRPQWASGGGTDTQYF
TRBJ2-7,TRBV5-6,13,CASSPQLGAEQYF
-,TRBV12-2,18,CASRLVPSALVFSYEQYF
TRBJ2-7,TRBV4-1,15,CASSQGQAFTYEQYF
TRBJ2-3,TRBV6-1,15,CASSGLAGSPDTQYF
TRBJ2-5,TRBV30,15,CAWSVGLVGSGTQYF
TRBJ2-5,TRBV7-7,15,CASSLVGTGQETQYF
TRBJ1-3,TRBV2,15,CASRVDRVSGNTIYF
TRBJ1-2,TRBV6-6,13,CASSYQGADGYTF
TRBJ1-2,TRBV28,13,CASSFSQSNGYTF
TRBJ2-1,TRBV6-5,16,CASSYLRGQIQNEQFF
TRBJ1-1,TRBV18,14,CASSPEGPNTEAFF
TRBJ2-3,TRBV5-1,15,CASSLLAGGTDTQYF
TRBJ2-5,TRBV6-1,13,CASSGQGEETQYF
TRBJ2-7,TRBV7-2,15,CASSLAGGGPYEQYF
TRBJ2-1,TRBV5-4,15,CASSLGGGSYNEQFF
TRBJ2-3,TRBV7-7,14,CASSLGLAADTQYF
TRBJ2-1,TRBV28,13,CASSPPVVREQFF
TRBJ2-1,TRBV27,16,CASSLISGLGLDEQFF
TRBJ2-3,TRBV6-1,10,CAGGIDTQYF
TRBJ2-1,TRBV7-2,19,CASSAPSGTTRSSYNEQFF
TRBJ2-7,TRBV7-9,13,CASSLGLAVEQYF